These 5 T cell receptor beta chains were sequenced from one sample in a study of cytomegalovirus exposure and HLA in healthy donors. Researchers ran the PCR with 60 Vbeta and 13 Jbeta primers. The table came from immunoSEQ multiplex PCR; TCRdb's copy has only in-frame clones and leaves some out. The sample records about 200,000 clones, 70% to 80% being singletons. The material sequenced was PBMCs. Receptor source: a young man in good health and CMV-seronegative.

The rearrangement links TRBV11-2 to TRBJ2-7; TRBD2 matches at 7 bases. The CDR3 has 14 residues. The germline V gene has CDR1 SGHAT and CDR2 FQNNGV. Unmatched junction bases numbered 8, after V lost 3 bases and J lost 6 bases. CDR3 amino acids: CASSFVGRSVEQYF. The DNA for the CDR3 is TGTGCCAGCAGCTTCGTCGGGAGGTCCGTCGAGCAGTACTTC.

Here the CDR3 reads CASSLQQDYGYTF. CDR3 coding DNA: TGTGCCAGCAGCTTACAACAAGACTATGGCTACACCTTC. The chain recombines TRBV7-7 with TRBJ1-2; D gene unclear. Germline CDR1 SSHAT, CDR2 FNYEAQ (reference sequence). CDR3 size: 13 residues. The V and J ends lost 2 bases and 3 bases respectively, with 7 bases between them.

As to this clone: One end of the junction is discordant with germline, which a read error may explain. The V call is TRBV19, the J call TRBJ1-1; D is uncertain. The CDR3 is 15 residues long. CDR1 is LNHDA and CDR2 is SQIVND in the germline V gene (reference sequence). The CDR3 DNA sequence: TGTGCCAGTACCGTAGCCGGGGTCTTGAACACTGAAGTTTTCTTT. Translation gives CASTVAGVLNTEVFF.

This sequence joins TRBV7-3 and TRBJ2-1; possibly TRBD2 for D (5 bases). Per the germline V gene, CDR1 is SGHTA and CDR2 is FQGTGA. CDR3 length: 13 amino acids. Trimming removed 5 bases from V and 4 bases from J, with 9 bases in between. The CDR3 loop is CASSVGEYNEQFF. For the CDR3, the DNA is TGTGCCAGCAGCGTCGGGGAGTACAATGAGCAGTTCTTC.

The V gene is TRBV28, the J gene TRBJ2-7; 10 nucleotides align to TRBD1. Per germline, CDR1 MDHEN and CDR2 SYDVKM. V lost 4 bases to trimming and J lost 3 bases; unmatched junction nucleotides: 6. The CDR3 has 15 amino acids. CDR3 region: CASSSPGTGVYEQYF. CDR3 coding DNA: TGTGCCAGCAGTTCCCCCGGGACAGGGGTCTACGAGCAGTACTTC.